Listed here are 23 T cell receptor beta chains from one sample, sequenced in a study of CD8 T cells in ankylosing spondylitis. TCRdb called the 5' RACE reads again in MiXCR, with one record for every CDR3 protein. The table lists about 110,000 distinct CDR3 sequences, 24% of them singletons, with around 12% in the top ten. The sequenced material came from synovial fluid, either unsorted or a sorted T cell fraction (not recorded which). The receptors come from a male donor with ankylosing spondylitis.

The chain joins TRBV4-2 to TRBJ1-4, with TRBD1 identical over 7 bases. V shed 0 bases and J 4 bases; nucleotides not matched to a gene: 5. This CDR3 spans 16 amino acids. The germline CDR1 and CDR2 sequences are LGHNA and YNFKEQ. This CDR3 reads CASSQDSGQFNEKLFF. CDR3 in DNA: TGTGCCAGCAGCCAAGATTCGGGACAGTTTAATGAAAAACTGTTTTTT.

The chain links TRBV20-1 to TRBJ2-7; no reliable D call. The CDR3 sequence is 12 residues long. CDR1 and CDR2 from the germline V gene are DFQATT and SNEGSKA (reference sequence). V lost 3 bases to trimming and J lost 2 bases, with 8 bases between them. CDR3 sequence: CSARELTYEQYF. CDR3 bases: TGCAGTGCTAGGGAGCTAACCTACGAGCAGTACTTC.

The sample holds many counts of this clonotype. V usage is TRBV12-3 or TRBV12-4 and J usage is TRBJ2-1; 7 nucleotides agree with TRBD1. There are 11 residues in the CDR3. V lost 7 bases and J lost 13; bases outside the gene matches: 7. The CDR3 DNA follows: TGTGCCAGCACCAGGGGGTCTTCCCAGTTCTTC. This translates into CASTRGSSQFF.

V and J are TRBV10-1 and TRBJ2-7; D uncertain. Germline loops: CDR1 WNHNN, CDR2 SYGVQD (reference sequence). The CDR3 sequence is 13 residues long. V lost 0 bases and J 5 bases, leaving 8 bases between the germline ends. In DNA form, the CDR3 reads TGCGCCAGCAGTGAGTCTGGAACAGACGAGCAGTACGTC. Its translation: CASSESGTDEQYV.

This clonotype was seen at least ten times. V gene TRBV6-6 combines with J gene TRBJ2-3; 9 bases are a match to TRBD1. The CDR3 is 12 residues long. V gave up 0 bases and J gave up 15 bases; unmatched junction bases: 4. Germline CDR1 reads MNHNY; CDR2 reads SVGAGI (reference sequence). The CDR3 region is CASSYSRDREYF. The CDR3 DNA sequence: TGTGCCAGCAGTTACTCCCGGGACAGGGAATATTTT.

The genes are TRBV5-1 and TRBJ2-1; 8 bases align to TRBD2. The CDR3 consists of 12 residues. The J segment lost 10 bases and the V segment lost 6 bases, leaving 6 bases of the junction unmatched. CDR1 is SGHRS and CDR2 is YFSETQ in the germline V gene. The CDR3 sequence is CASKDLAGEQFF. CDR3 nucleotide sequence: TGCGCCAGCAAAGATCTAGCGGGCGAGCAGTTCTTC.

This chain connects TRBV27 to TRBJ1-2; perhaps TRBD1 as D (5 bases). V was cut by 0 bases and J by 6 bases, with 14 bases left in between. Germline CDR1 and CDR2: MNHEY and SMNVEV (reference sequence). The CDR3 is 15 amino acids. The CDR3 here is CASSLSWQGLNGYTF. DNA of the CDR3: TGTGCCAGCAGTTTATCGTGGCAGGGACTAAATGGCTACACCTTC.

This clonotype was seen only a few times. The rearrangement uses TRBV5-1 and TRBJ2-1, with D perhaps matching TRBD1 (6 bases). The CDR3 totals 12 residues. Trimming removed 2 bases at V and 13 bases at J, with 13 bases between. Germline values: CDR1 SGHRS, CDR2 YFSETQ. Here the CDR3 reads CASSLVDSGQFF. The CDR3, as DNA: TGCGCCAGCAGCTTAGTGGACAGCGGCCAGTTCTTC.

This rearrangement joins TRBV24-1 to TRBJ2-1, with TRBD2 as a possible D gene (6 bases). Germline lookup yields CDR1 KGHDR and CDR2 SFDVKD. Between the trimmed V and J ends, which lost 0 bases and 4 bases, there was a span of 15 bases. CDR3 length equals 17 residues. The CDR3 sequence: CATSDLGGTGFYNEQFF. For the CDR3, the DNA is TGTGCCACCAGTGATTTGGGGGGGACGGGGTTTTACAATGAGCAGTTCTTC.

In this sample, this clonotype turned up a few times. CDR3: CSVLRGNVYEQYF. The CDR3 DNA is TGCAGCGTCTTGCGGGGGAACGTCTACGAGCAGTACTTC. The chain carries TRBV29-1 and TRBJ2-7, with 7 bases that match TRBD2. Germline assignment: CDR1 SQVTM and CDR2 ANQGSEA. The junction had 8 bases not matched to a gene; V was cut back by 6 bases and J by 3 bases. The length of the CDR3 is 13 residues.

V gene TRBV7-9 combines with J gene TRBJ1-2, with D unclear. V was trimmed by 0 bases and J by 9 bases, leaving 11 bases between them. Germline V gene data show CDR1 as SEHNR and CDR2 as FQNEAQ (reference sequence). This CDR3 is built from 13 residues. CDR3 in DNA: TGTGCCAGCAGCTTAGCGTCCGCTCCAAGCTACACCTTC. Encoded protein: CASSLASAPSYTF. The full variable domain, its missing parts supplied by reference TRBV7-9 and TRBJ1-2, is DTGVSQNPRHKITKRGQNVTFRCDPISEHNRLYWYRQTLGQGPEFLTYFQNEAQLEKSRLLSDRFSAERPKGSFSTLEIQRTEQGDSAMYLCASSLASAPSYTFGSGTRLTVV.

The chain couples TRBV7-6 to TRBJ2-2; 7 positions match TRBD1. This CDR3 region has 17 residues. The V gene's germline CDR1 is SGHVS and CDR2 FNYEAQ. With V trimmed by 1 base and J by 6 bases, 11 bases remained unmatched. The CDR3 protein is CASSLVASRGQSGELFF. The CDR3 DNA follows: TGTGCCAGCAGCTTAGTAGCCTCGAGGGGGCAGTCCGGGGAGCTGTTTTTT.

The CDR3 loop reads CSASRPSGRIYEQYF. CDR3 DNA sequence: TGCAGTGCTAGCCGACCTAGCGGGCGTATCTACGAGCAGTACTTC. The V call is TRBV20-1, the J call TRBJ2-7; TRBD2 matches 8 bases. Looked up from germline, CDR1 is DFQATT and CDR2 is SNEGSKA (reference sequence). The CDR3 totals 15 residues. The V gene end was trimmed by 3 bases and the J gene end by 3 bases; junction bases not matched to a gene: 10.

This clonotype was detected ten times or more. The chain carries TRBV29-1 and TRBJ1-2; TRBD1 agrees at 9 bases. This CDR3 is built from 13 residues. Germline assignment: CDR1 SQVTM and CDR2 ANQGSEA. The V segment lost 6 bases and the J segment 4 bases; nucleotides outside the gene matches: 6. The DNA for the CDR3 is TGCAGCGTCACAGGGGGCAGTTTCTATGGCTACACCTTC. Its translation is CSVTGGSFYGYTF.

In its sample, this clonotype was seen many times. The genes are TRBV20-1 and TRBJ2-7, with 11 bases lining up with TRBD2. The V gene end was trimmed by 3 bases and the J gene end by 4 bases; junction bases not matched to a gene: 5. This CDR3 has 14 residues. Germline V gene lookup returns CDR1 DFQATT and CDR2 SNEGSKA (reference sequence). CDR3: CSASSGRGRYEQYV. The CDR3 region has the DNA TGCAGTGCTAGTAGCGGGAGGGGACGATACGAGCAGTACGTC.

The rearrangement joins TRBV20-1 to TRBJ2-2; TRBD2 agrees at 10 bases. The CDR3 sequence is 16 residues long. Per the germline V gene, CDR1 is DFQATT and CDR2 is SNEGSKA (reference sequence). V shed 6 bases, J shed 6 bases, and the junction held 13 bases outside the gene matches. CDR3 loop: CSALGTSAQGSGELFF. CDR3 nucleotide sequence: TGCAGTGCCCTTGGGACTAGCGCCCAGGGGTCCGGGGAGCTGTTTTTT.

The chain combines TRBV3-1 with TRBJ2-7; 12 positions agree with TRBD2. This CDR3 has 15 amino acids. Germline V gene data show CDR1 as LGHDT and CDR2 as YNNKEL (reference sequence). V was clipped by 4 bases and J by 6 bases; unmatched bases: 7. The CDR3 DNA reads TGTGCCAGCAGCCCACTAGCGGGAGGCCCATCCGAGCAGTACTTC. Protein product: CASSPLAGGPSEQYF.

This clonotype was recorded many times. The CDR3 is CASMAGAFYGYTF. The CDR3 nucleotides are TGTGCCAGCATGGCAGGCGCTTTCTATGGCTACACCTTC. The chain employs TRBV12-3 or TRBV12-4 and TRBJ1-2; D call uncertain. The V end was cut by 7 bases, the J end by 4 bases, with 13 bases between. CDR3 size: 13 residues.

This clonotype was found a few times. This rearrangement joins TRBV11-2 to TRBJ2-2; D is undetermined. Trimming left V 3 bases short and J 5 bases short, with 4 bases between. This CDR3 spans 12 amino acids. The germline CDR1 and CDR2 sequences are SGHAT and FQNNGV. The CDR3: CASSLWTGELFF. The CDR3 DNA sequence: TGTGCCAGCAGCTTGTGGACCGGGGAGCTGTTTTTT.

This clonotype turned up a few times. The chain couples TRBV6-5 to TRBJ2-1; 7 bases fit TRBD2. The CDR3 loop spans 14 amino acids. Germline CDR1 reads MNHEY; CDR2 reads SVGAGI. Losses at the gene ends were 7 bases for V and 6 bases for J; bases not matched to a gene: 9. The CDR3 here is CASTLTSPFNEQFF. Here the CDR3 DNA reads TGTGCCAGCACTTTGACTAGCCCCTTCAATGAGCAGTTCTTC.

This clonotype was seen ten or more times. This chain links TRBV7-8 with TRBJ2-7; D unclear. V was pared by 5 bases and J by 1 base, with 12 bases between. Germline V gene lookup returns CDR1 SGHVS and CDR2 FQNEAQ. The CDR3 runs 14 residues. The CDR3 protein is CASSPRTDSYEQYF. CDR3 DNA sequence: TGTGCCAGCAGCCCCAGGACCGATTCCTACGAGCAGTACTTC.

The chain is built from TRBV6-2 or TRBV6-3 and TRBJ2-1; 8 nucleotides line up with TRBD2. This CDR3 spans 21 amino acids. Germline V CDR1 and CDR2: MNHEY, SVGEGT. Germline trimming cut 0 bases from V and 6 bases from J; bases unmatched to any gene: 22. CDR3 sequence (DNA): TGTGCCAGCAGTTACTCGAACATAGCGGCGCGTTGGACTAGCCGAATCAATGAGCAGTTCTTC. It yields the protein CASSYSNIAARWTSRINEQFF.

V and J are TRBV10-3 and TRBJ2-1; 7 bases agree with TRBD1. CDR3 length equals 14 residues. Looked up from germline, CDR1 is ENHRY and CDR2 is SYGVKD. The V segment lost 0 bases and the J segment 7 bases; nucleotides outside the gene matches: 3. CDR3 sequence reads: CAISESTGTNEQFF. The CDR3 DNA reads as TGTGCCATCAGTGAGTCGACAGGGACGAATGAGCAGTTCTTC.